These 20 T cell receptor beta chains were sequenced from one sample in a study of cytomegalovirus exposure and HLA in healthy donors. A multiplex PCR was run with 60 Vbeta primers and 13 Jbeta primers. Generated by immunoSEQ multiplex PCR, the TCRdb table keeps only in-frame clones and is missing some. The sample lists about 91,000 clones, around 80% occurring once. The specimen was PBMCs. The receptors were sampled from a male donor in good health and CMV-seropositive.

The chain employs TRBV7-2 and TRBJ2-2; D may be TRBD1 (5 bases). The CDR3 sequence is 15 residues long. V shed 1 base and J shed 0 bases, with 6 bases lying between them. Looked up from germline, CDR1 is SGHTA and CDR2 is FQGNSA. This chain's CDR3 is CASSLVQANTGELFF. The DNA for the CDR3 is TGTGCCAGCAGCTTAGTACAGGCGAACACCGGGGAGCTGTTTTTT. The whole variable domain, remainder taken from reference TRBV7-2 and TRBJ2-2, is GAGVSQSPSNKVTEKGKDVELRCDPISGHTALYWYRQSLGQGLEFLIYFQGNSAPDKSGLPSDRFSAERTGGSVSTLTIQRTQQEDSAVYLCASSLVQANTGELFFGEGSRLTVL.

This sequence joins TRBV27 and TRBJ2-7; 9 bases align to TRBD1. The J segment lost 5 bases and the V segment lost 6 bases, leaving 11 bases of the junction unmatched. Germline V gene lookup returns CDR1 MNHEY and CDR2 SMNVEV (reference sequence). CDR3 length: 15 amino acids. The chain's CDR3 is CASRLGGTGSHEQYF. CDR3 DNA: TGTGCCAGCAGGCTAGGGGGGACAGGGAGCCACGAGCAGTACTTC.

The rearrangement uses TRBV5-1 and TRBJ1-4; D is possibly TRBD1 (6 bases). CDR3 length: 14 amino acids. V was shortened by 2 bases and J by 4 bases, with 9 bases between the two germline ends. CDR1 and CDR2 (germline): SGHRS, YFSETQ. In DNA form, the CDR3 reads TGCGCCAGCAGCTTTACAGGGTTTAATGAAAAACTGTTTTTT. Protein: CASSFTGFNEKLFF.

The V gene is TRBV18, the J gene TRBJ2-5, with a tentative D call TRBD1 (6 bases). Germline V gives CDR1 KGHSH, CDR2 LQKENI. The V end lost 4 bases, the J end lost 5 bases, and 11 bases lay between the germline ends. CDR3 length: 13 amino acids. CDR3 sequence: CASSLTRGETQYF. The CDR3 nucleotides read TGTGCCAGCTCACTAACAAGGGGGGAGACCCAGTACTTC.

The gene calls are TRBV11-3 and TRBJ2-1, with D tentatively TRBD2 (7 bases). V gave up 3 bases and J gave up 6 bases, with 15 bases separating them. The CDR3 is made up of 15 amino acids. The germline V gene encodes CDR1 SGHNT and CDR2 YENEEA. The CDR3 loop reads CASSFGLGGGNEQFF. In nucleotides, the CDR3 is TGTGCCAGCAGCTTCGGTCTAGGGGGGGGCAATGAGCAGTTCTTC.

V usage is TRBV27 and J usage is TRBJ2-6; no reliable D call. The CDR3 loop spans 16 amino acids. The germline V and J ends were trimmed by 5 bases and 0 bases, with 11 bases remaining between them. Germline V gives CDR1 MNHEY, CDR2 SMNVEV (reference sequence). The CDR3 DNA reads TGTGCCAGCAGTAAGAATCACTTCTCTGGGGCCAACGTCCTGACTTTC. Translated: CASSKNHFSGANVLTF.

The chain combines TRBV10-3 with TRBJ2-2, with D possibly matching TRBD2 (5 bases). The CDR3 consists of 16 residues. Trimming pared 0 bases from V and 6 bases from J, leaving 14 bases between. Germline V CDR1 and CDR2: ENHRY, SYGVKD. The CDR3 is CAISESSSDSAGELFF. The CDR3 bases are TGTGCCATCAGTGAGTCCAGTAGCGATAGCGCCGGGGAGCTGTTTTTT.

DNA of the CDR3: TGTGCCAGCAGCGCCCCGACTAGCGGGGCCATCAATGAGCAGTTCTTC. It translates to CASSAPTSGAINEQFF. The chain uses TRBV11-2 and TRBJ2-1; 11 nucleotides align to TRBD2. The trim removed 5 bases at V and 6 bases at J, leaving 9 bases unmatched. The CDR3 extends over 16 amino acids. Germline V CDR1 and CDR2: SGHAT, FQNNGV.

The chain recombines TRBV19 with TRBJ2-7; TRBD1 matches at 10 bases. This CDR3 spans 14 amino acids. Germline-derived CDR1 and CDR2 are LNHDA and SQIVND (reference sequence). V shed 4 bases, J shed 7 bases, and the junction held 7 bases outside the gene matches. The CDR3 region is CASSTRQGAREQYF. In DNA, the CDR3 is TGTGCCAGTAGTACCCGACAGGGGGCGAGGGAGCAGTACTTC.

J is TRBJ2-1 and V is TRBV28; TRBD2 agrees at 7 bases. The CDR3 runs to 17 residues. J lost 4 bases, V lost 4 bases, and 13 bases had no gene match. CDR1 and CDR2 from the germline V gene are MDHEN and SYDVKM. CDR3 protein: CASSSLWGGGRYNEQFF. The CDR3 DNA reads TGTGCCAGCAGTTCCCTGTGGGGGGGAGGAAGGTACAATGAGCAGTTCTTC.

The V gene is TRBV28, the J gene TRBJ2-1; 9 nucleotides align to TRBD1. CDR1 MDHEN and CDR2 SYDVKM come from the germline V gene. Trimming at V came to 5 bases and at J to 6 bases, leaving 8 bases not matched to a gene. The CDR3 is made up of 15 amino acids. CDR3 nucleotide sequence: TGTGCCAGCAGTGGGACAGGGAGACGTTTCAATGAGCAGTTCTTC. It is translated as CASSGTGRRFNEQFF. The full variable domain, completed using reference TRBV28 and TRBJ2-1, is DVKVTQSSRYLVKRTGEKVFLECVQDMDHENMFWYRQDPGLGLRLIYFSYDVKMKEKGDIPEGYSVSREKKERFSLILESASTNQTSMYLCASSGTGRRFNEQFFGPGTRLTVL.

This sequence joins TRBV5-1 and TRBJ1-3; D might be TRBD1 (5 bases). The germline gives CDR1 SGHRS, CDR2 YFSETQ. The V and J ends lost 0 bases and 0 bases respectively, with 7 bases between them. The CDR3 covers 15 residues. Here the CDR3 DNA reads TGCGCCAGCAGCTTGGAAGGGGCCTCTGGAAACACCATATATTTT. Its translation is CASSLEGASGNTIYF.

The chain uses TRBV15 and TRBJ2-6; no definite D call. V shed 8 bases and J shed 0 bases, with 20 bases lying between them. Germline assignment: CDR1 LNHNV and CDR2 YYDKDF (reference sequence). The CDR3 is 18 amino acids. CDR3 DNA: TGTGCCACCGGAGTCCGACGGTCGTTATTCTCTGGGGCCAACGTCCTGACTTTC. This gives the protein CATGVRRSLFSGANVLTF.

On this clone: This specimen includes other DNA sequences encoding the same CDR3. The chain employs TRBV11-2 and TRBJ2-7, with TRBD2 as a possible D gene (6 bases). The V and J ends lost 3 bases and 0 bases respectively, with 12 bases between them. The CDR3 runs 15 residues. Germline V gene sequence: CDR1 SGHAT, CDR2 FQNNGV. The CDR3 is CASSLVSGFSYEQYF. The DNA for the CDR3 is TGTGCCAGCAGCTTGGTAAGCGGGTTCTCCTACGAGCAGTACTTC. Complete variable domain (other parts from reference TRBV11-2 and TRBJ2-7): EAGVAQSPRYKIIEKRQSVAFWCNPISGHATLYWYQQILGQGPKLLIQFQNNGVVDDSQLPKDRFSAERLKGVDSTLKIQPAKLEDSAVYLCASSLVSGFSYEQYFGPGTRLTVT.

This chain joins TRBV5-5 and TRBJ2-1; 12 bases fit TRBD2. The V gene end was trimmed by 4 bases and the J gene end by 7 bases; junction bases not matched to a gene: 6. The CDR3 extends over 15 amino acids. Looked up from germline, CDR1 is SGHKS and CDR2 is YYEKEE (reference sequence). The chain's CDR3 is CASSPLLAGGNEQFF. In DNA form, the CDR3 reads TGTGCCAGCAGCCCTTTACTAGCGGGAGGAAATGAGCAGTTCTTC.

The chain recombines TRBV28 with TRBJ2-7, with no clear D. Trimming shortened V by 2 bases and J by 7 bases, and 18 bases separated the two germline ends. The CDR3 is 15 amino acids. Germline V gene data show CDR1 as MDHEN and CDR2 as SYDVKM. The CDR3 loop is CASSLVAWSPTEQYF. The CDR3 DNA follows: TGTGCCAGCAGTTTAGTAGCATGGAGTCCGACTGAGCAGTACTTC.

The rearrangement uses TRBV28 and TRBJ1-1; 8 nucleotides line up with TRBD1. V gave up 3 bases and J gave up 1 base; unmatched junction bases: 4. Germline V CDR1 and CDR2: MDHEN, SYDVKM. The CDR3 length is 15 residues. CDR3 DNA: TGTGCCAGCAGTTTCAGGGGGCAACGGAACACTGAAGCTTTCTTT. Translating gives CASSFRGQRNTEAFF.

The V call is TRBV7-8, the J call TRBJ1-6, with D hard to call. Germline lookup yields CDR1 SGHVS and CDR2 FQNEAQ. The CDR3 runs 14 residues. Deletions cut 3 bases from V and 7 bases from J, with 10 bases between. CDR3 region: CASSLSGNNSPLHF. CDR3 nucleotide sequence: TGTGCCAGCAGCTTGAGCGGGAACAATTCACCCCTCCACTTT. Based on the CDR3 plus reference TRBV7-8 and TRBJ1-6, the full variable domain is GAGVSQSPRYKVAKRGQDVALRCDPISGHVSLFWYQQALGQGPEFLTYFQNEAQLDKSGLPSDRFFAERPEGSVSTLKIQRTQQEDSAVYLCASSLSGNNSPLHFGNGTRLTVT.

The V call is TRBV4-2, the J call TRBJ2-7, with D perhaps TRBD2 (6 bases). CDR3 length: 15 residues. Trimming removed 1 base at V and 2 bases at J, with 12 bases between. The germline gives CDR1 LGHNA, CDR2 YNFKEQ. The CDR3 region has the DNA TGTGCCAGCAGCCAAGGGGGAGGAGGGGCCTACGAGCAGTACTTC. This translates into CASSQGGGGAYEQYF.

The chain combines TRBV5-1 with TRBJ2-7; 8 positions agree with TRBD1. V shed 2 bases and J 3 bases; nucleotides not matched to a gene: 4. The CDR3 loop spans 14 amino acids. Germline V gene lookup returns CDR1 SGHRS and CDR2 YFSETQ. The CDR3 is CASSFGTGLYEQYF. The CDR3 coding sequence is TGCGCCAGCAGCTTCGGGACAGGTCTCTACGAGCAGTACTTC. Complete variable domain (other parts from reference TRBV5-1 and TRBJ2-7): KAGVTQTPRYLIKTRGQQVTLSCSPISGHRSVSWYQQTPGQGLQFLFEYFSETQRNKGNFPGRFSGRQFSNSRSEMNVSTLELGDSALYLCASSFGTGLYEQYFGPGTRLTVT.